The source of this T cell receptor beta chain is a study of blood T cell repertoires in COVID-19. Study summary: Samples of COVID-19 (acute and convalescent) were obtained from the United States, Italy and Spain. T cells, B-cell-depleted T cells, or PBMCs provided the cDNA or gDNA that served as material.

V was trimmed by 6 bases and J by 2 bases, leaving 14 bases between them. This CDR3 region has 14 residues. The germline V gene encodes CDR1 LNHDA and CDR2 SQIVND (reference sequence). In the original analysis: Estimates of nucleated cell counts were drawn from the amplification of reference gene primers. Sequencing used immunoSEQ multiplex PCR; TCRdb keeps in-frame clones, though not all of them. That table gives V, J and clone size, and the DNA gave D and trimming. The data show some 280,000 clones, 75% to 90% seen once. The chain recombines TRBV19 with TRBJ2-7, with D uncertain. The sequenced sample was peripheral blood. The sequence was obtained from a woman aged 55-70 years with acute or convalescent COVID-19. DNA of the CDR3: TGTGCCAGTAGCCCGGTTCCGAATCCCTACGAGCAGTACTTC. Protein product: CASSPVPNPYEQYF.